This TCR beta chain is drawn from a study of CD8+ T cells in alopecia areata. This clone was observed a few times. V shed 2 bases, J shed 9 bases, and the junction held 6 bases outside the gene matches. The CDR3 has 14 residues. Germline CDR1 and CDR2: SEHNR and FQNEAQ (reference sequence). After isolation, RNA underwent reverse transcription to generate cDNA as the sequencing template. TCRdb's table, derived via immunoSEQ multiplex PCR, lists solely in-frame clones and lacks some. The repertoire includes tens of thousands of clones, approximately 58% of them detected once, and more than 15% sits in the top ten.

This chain links TRBV7-9 with TRBJ2-7; TRBD2 aligns across 11 bases. The specimen comprised CD8+ T cells sorted from blood, sampled at week 0. This TCR was sampled from a human donor with alopecia areata. The CDR3: CASSLIAGGPVQYF. In DNA, the CDR3 is TGTGCCAGCAGCTTAATAGCGGGAGGGCCGGTGCAGTACTTC.